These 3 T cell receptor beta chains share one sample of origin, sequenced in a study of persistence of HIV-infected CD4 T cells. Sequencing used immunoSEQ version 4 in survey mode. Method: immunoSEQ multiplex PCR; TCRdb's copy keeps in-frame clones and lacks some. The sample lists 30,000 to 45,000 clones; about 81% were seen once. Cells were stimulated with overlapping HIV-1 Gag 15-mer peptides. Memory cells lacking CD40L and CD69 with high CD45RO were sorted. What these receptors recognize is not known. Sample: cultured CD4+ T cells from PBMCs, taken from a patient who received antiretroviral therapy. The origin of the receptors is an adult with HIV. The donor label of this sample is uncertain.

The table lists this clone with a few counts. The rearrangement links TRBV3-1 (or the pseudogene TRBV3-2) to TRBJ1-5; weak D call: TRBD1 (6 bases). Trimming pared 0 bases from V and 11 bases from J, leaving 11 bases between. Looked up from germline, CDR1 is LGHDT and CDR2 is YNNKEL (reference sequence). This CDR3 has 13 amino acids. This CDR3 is CASSQELGQSQHF. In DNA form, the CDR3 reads TGTGCCAGCAGCCAAGAATTAGGACAGTCCCAGCATTTT.

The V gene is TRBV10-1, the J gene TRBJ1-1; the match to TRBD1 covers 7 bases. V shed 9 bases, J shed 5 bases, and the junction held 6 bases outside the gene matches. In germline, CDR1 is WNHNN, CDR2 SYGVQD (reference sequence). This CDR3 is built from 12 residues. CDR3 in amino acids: CARGQWGTEAFF. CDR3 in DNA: TGCGCCAGGGGACAGTGGGGAACTGAAGCTTTCTTT.

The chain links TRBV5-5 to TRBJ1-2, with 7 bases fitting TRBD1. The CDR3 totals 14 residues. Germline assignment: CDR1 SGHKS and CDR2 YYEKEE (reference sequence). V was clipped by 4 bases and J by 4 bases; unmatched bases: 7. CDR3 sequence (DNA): TGTGCCAGCAGCACCGGGACAGCCCTCTATGGCTACACCTTC. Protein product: CASSTGTALYGYTF.